The next 20 T cell receptor beta chains were all read from a single sample in a study of CD8+CD57+ T cells in acquired aplastic anemia. Patients picked for sequencing had shown CD8+CD57+ cell expansion detected by flow cytometry. The use of genomic DNA as template underpinned the TCR beta VDJ and CDR3 profiling. MiXCR, run by TCRdb on the reads, gives a single entry per CDR3 protein. The data contain 160,000 or so distinct CDR3 sequences, about 45% of them singletons. Sample: sorted CD4+, CD8+, or CD8+CD57+ T cells (not recorded which) from PBMCs. These receptors were obtained from a human donor with aplastic anemia.

This clonotype was counted ten times or more. The V call is TRBV12-3 or TRBV12-4, the J call TRBJ1-5, with 7 bases lining up with TRBD1. There are 13 residues in the CDR3. Trimming at V came to 6 bases and at J to 7 bases, leaving 6 bases not matched to a gene. The CDR3 spells CASSPDRVQPQHF. The CDR3 DNA follows: TGTGCCAGCAGCCCTGACAGGGTGCAGCCCCAGCATTTT.

The CDR3 loop is CSVAPHRDRAKETQYF. The CDR3 bases are TGCAGCGTTGCACCCCACAGGGACAGGGCAAAAGAGACCCAGTACTTC. The gene calls are TRBV29-1 and TRBJ2-5; 9 bases are shared with TRBD1. V trimming: 4 bases; J trimming: 3 bases; junction bases outside the gene matches: 12. This CDR3 comprises 16 residues. In germline, CDR1 is SQVTM, CDR2 ANQGSEA.

The chain joins TRBV2 to TRBJ2-3; 7 positions agree with TRBD2. Germline V lookup: CDR1 SNHLY, CDR2 FYNNEI. With V trimmed by 8 bases and J by 5 bases, 13 bases remained unmatched. The CDR3 is made up of 15 amino acids. CDR3 in DNA: TGTGCCAGCCAGCGGGCTCGGGGGGATAAAGATACGCAGTATTTT. Residues: CASQRARGDKDTQYF.

This clonotype was found many times. DNA of the CDR3: TGCGCCAGCAGCTTAGCGGACAGGATACTGGGCAATGAGCAGTTCTTC. This encodes CASSLADRILGNEQFF. This sequence joins TRBV5-1 and TRBJ2-1; 7 bases are shared with TRBD1. Germline lookup yields CDR1 SGHRS and CDR2 YFSETQ. Germline trimming cut 2 bases from V and 6 bases from J; bases unmatched to any gene: 11. CDR3 length: 16 amino acids.

The V and J genes are TRBV11-1 and TRBJ1-2, with TRBD1 as a possible D gene (5 bases). The germline V and J ends were trimmed by 8 bases and 3 bases, with 22 bases remaining between them. Germline CDR1 is SGHAT and CDR2 is FQDESV (reference sequence). CDR3 length: 16 amino acids. The CDR3 DNA follows: TGTGCCAGCGCCACAGGACCCTACCGCGCGGACTATGGCTACACCTTC. Translated: CASATGPYRADYGYTF.

The gene calls are TRBV15 and TRBJ2-7; D perhaps matches TRBD1 (6 bases). The V and J ends lost 6 bases and 1 base respectively, with 13 bases between them. CDR1 is LNHNV, CDR2 YYDKDF, per germline (reference sequence). This CDR3 is 14 amino acids long. The CDR3 coding sequence is TGTGCCACCAGAAGACAGGCCGCGTCCTACGAGCAGTACGTC. Amino acids: CATRRQAASYEQYV.

The chain combines TRBV29-1 with TRBJ1-1; a weak D match, TRBD1 (5 bases). Trimming took 2 bases from V and 0 from J, leaving 10 bases between them. CDR1 SQVTM and CDR2 ANQGSEA come from the germline V gene. The CDR3 has 14 amino acids. The CDR3 bases are TGCAGCGTTGAAAGTGAACAGGTGAACACTGAAGCTTTCTTT. This sequence encodes CSVESEQVNTEAFF.

The V call is TRBV5-1, the J call TRBJ2-1; tentative D call: TRBD2 (7 bases). V lost 0 bases to trimming and J lost 5 bases, with 18 bases between them. The germline V gene has CDR1 SGHRS and CDR2 YFSETQ. The length of the CDR3 is 17 residues. The CDR3 sequence: CASSLARGGAGDNEQFF. The CDR3 DNA reads as TGCGCCAGCAGCTTGGCACGTGGGGGGGCGGGAGACAATGAGCAGTTCTTC.

CDR3 loop: CASSSPGPMDLNTEAFF. CDR3 in DNA: TGTGCCAGCAGCTCTCCGGGACCCATGGACCTGAACACTGAAGCTTTCTTT. V and J are TRBV7-9 and TRBJ1-1, with D possibly TRBD1 on 5 matching bases. Germline CDR1 is SEHNR and CDR2 is FQNEAQ (reference sequence). Trimming pared 4 bases from V and 0 bases from J, leaving 18 bases between. The CDR3 loop spans 17 amino acids.

This rearrangement joins TRBV10-3 to TRBJ1-5; tentative D call: TRBD1 (5 bases). V was trimmed by 4 bases and J by 7 bases, leaving 23 bases between them. The CDR3 runs to 17 residues. Germline-derived CDR1 and CDR2 are ENHRY and SYGVKD. The CDR3 coding sequence is TGTGCCATCAGTGCGGGGAGCGGGGGGGTTTATGAGCAGCCCCAGCATTTT. Protein: CAISAGSGGVYEQPQHF.

In its sample, this clonotype was seen many times. The V call is TRBV5-1, the J call TRBJ1-3, with TRBD1 matching 7 bases. CDR1 and CDR2 (germline): SGHRS, YFSETQ. The V and J ends lost 4 bases and 0 bases, in that order; junction bases with no gene match: 4. The CDR3 is 15 amino acids. CDR3 coding DNA: TGCGCCAGCAGCCTGACAGGGCTCTCTGGAAACACCATATATTTT. Translated, it gives CASSLTGLSGNTIYF.

This clonotype appeared a few times. A read error may be the cause here, since a much bigger clone is one base away. The chain joins TRBV6-1 to TRBJ1-2; D might be TRBD1 (6 bases). Trimming took off 5 bases at V and 3 bases at J, with 19 bases between the two ends. The CDR3 loop spans 16 amino acids. CDR1 and CDR2 (germline): MNHNS, SASEGT. The CDR3 DNA is TGTGCCAGCAGTAAAGGGCGACAGGCAGCTGACTATGGCTACACCTTC. Translated, it gives CASSKGRQAADYGYTF.

This clonotype was recorded many times. The gene calls are TRBV9 and TRBJ2-7; 9 bases agree with TRBD2. CDR3 size: 14 residues. Germline values: CDR1 SGDLS, CDR2 YYNGEE. The V gene end was trimmed by 4 bases and the J gene end by 5 bases; junction bases not matched to a gene: 7. The CDR3 nucleotides are TGTGCCAGCAGCCCACGACTAGCGGACAACGAGCAGTACGTC. This translates into CASSPRLADNEQYV.

The chain links TRBV14 to TRBJ2-1, with unresolved D. Trimming removed 4 bases from V and 7 bases from J, with 11 bases in between. The CDR3 runs to 13 residues. Germline CDR1 is SGHDN and CDR2 is FVKESK. The CDR3 DNA reads TGTGCCAGCAGCCGACTCTCAGGAAATGAGCAGTTCTTC. Its protein is CASSRLSGNEQFF.

This clonotype was detected ten times or more. The chain employs TRBV11-2 and TRBJ1-3; unclear D gene. The germline V and J ends were trimmed by 5 bases and 3 bases, with 8 bases remaining between them. The CDR3 runs to 13 residues. Germline lookup yields CDR1 SGHAT and CDR2 FQNNGV. CDR3 coding DNA: TGTGCCAGCAGCGGCCGGGGTGGAAACACCATATATTTT. Translation gives CASSGRGGNTIYF.

The chain links TRBV12-3 or TRBV12-4 to TRBJ1-5, with D uncertain. V was pared by 5 bases and J by 5 bases, with 16 bases between. This CDR3 contains 15 residues. The chain's CDR3 is CASSGGEEWDQPQHF. The CDR3 region has the DNA TGTGCCAGCAGTGGCGGGGAAGAATGGGATCAGCCCCAGCATTTT.

This clonotype was observed at least ten times. The chain combines TRBV24-1 with TRBJ1-5, with TRBD1 as a possible D gene (6 bases). Germline V gives CDR1 KGHDR, CDR2 SFDVKD. Trimming left V 9 bases short and J 7 bases short, with 15 bases between. The length of the CDR3 is 13 residues. In nucleotides, the CDR3 is TGTGCCACCGGGGGGGGGGGGGCACAGCCCCAGCATTTT. It encodes CATGGGGAQPQHF.

There are many counts of this clonotype. The chain joins TRBV7-2 to TRBJ2-1; D unclear. The V end was cut by 5 bases, the J end by 0 bases, with 11 bases between. Germline assignment: CDR1 SGHTA and CDR2 FQGNSA. The CDR3 loop spans 15 amino acids. CDR3 sequence: CASSRVGRSYNEQFF. CDR3 DNA sequence: TGTGCCAGCAGCCGTGTCGGCCGCTCCTACAATGAGCAGTTCTTC.

The table lists this clonotype with many counts. With a much larger clone just one base away, this may be a read error. This sequence joins TRBV7-9 and TRBJ2-7; D gene uncertain. Per germline, CDR1 SEHNR and CDR2 FQNEAQ (reference sequence). CDR3 length equals 13 residues. Deletions cut 3 bases from V and 2 bases from J, with 8 bases between. The DNA of the CDR3 is TGTGCCAGCAGCTTCCCTGGTCCCTACGAGCAGTACTTC. It translates to CASSFPGPYEQYF.

CDR3 bases: TGTGCCTGGACGTCGTTAGCTAACTATGGCTACACCTTC. Residues: CAWTSLANYGYTF. The chain combines TRBV30 with TRBJ1-2; D remains ambiguous. The ends were cut back, 4 bases at V and 0 bases at J, with 9 bases in the middle. The germline V gene has CDR1 GTSNPN and CDR2 SVGIG (reference sequence). The CDR3 has 13 amino acids.